Listed here are 26 T cell receptor beta chains from one sample, sequenced in a study of blood T cells in healthy people across ages. The second PCR ran about 6 to 12 cycles with a sample-barcoded 5' primer and J-beta primers. One entry per CDR3 protein results from TCRdb running MiXCR on the 5' RACE reads. Among about 1.4 million distinct CDR3 sequences listed, 45% to 70% were seen once. The sample consisted of blood. The receptors derive from a man aged 18 to 29 in good health.

This clonotype was observed a handful of times. The chain has TRBV6-2 or TRBV6-3 and TRBJ2-5; D unresolved. Germline lookup yields CDR1 MNHEY and CDR2 SVGEGT. The CDR3 length is 14 residues. Between the trimmed V and J ends, which lost 7 bases and 5 bases, there was a span of 17 bases. The CDR3 nucleotides are TGTGCCAGCAATTTGGACCCTATCCAGGAGACCCAGTACTTC. Its translation: CASNLDPIQETQYF.

The chain carries TRBV6-2 or TRBV6-3 and TRBJ1-2, with D possibly being TRBD1 (6 bases). V lost 6 bases to trimming and J lost 3 bases, with 11 bases between them. Germline V gene sequence: CDR1 MNHEY, CDR2 SVGEGT. This CDR3 spans 13 amino acids. The CDR3 nucleotides are TGTGCCAGCAGACCGGGACACTACTATGGCTACACCTTC. It specifies CASRPGHYYGYTF.

In DNA, the CDR3 is TGTGCCAGCAGGCCCGTAGCGGGAGTGTACAATGAGCAGTTCTTC. It yields the protein CASRPVAGVYNEQFF. The J gene is TRBJ2-1, the V gene TRBV6-1; the match to TRBD2 covers 9 bases. Germline CDR1 and CDR2: MNHNS and SASEGT. After removal of 6 bases from V and 4 bases from J, the junction contained 7 bases not matched to a gene. The CDR3 covers 15 residues.

DNA of the CDR3: TGTGCCAGCAGCGCCGGACAGGGGATGAACACTGAAGCTTTCTTT. Translated: CASSAGQGMNTEAFF. The chain recombines TRBV7-9 with TRBJ1-1; TRBD1 matches 9 bases. Germline CDR1 reads SEHNR; CDR2 reads FQNEAQ (reference sequence). The trim removed 5 bases at V and 0 bases at J, leaving 4 bases unmatched. This CDR3 is built from 15 residues.

V and J are TRBV6-4 and TRBJ2-4; 11 nucleotides match TRBD2. Germline loops: CDR1 MRHNA, CDR2 SNTAGT. V trimming: 5 bases; J trimming: 13 bases; junction bases outside the gene matches: 13. The CDR3 length is 15 residues. The CDR3 loop reads CASSLRLAGITEQYF. The CDR3 DNA is TGTGCCAGCAGTTTACGACTAGCGGGGATTACTGAGCAGTACTTC.

This clonotype has just one count. The chain combines TRBV4-3 with TRBJ2-3; D ambiguous. The CDR3 length is 15 residues. V was clipped by 0 bases and J by 1 base, with 8 bases between them. Germline V lookup: CDR1 LGHNA, CDR2 YSLEER. This CDR3 is CASSQESTGTDTQYF. The CDR3 coding sequence is TGCGCCAGCAGCCAAGAATCAACAGGCACAGATACGCAGTATTTT.

V usage is TRBV5-4 and J usage is TRBJ2-7; D remains ambiguous. CDR1 SGHNT and CDR2 YYREEE come from the germline V gene (reference sequence). The CDR3 runs 14 residues. V was trimmed by 3 bases and J by 2 bases, leaving 12 bases between them. The CDR3 nucleotides are TGTGCCAGCAGCTCTTCGACCAGCACCTACGAGCAGTACTTC. Protein product: CASSSSTSTYEQYF. The variable domain in full, completed from reference TRBV5-4 and TRBJ2-7, reads ETGVTQSPTHLIKTRGQQVTLRCSSQSGHNTVSWYQQALGQGPQFIFQYYREEENGRGNFPPRFSGLQFPNYSSELNVNALELDDSALYLCASSSSTSTYEQYFGPGTRLTVT.

In its sample, this clonotype was seen a few times. The chain couples TRBV4-1 to TRBJ2-1; a weak D match, TRBD1 (6 bases). Germline V CDR1 and CDR2: MGHRA, YSYEKL. V was shortened by 3 bases and J by 6 bases, with 18 bases between the two germline ends. This CDR3 spans 16 amino acids. CDR3 in DNA: TGCGCCAGCAGCCATGAACCGACAGGCGGGTCCAATGAGCAGTTCTTC. Translation: CASSHEPTGGSNEQFF.

This clonotype occurred a few times. This chain links TRBV25-1 with TRBJ2-7; 11 nucleotides match TRBD1. Germline assignment: CDR1 MGHDK and CDR2 SYGVNS. With V trimmed by 2 bases and J by 3 bases, 3 bases remained unmatched. CDR3 size: 15 residues. The CDR3 region is CASSEGQGAVYEQYF. CDR3 coding DNA: TGTGCCAGCAGTGAAGGACAGGGGGCAGTCTACGAGCAGTACTTC.

This sequence joins TRBV11-1 and TRBJ2-1; 9 bases fit TRBD2. V shed 5 bases and J 3 bases; nucleotides not matched to a gene: 5. This CDR3 has 15 amino acids. Germline-derived CDR1 and CDR2 are SGHAT and FQDESV (reference sequence). CDR3 loop: CASSTRLAVYNEQFF. The CDR3 nucleotides are TGTGCCAGCAGCACCAGACTAGCGGTCTACAATGAGCAGTTCTTC.

Concerning this clonotype: The conserved final phenylalanine or tryptophan is absent from the CDR3, which likely points to a read error. The chain employs TRBV20-1 and TRBJ2-4; 7 bases line up with TRBD1. The closer fit of TRBJ2-7 to the DNA end suggests the J call may be wrong. Germline-derived CDR1 and CDR2 are DFQATT and SNEGSKA (reference sequence). The CDR3 loop spans 14 amino acids. The CDR3 DNA is TGCAGTGCTAGAGATGGACAGGCCCCCCTCGAGCAGTACTCC. It encodes CSARDGQAPLEQYS.

The chain employs TRBV5-6 and TRBJ1-5; D call uncertain. There are 18 residues in the CDR3. Trimming stripped 4 bases from V and 2 bases from J, with 22 bases between. Looked up from germline, CDR1 is SGHDT and CDR2 is YYEEEE. The CDR3 loop is CASSLSLEGSRGNQPQHF. The CDR3, as DNA: TGTGCCAGCAGCCTAAGTCTGGAGGGCTCAAGAGGCAATCAGCCCCAGCATTTT.

V and J are TRBV15 and TRBJ2-7; 9 bases match TRBD1. The CDR3 length is 15 residues. The germline V gene encodes CDR1 LNHNV and CDR2 YYDKDF (reference sequence). The ends lost 3 bases at V and 5 bases at J; junction bases unmatched: 8. The CDR3 loop reads CATSSRGQGFDEQYF. The CDR3 coding sequence is TGTGCCACCAGCAGCCGGGGACAGGGTTTTGACGAGCAGTACTTC. The variable domain in full, with the rest retrieved from reference TRBV15 and TRBJ2-7, is DAMVIQNPRYQVTQFGKPVTLSCSQTLNHNVMYWYQQKSSQAPKLLFHYYDKDFNNEADTPDNFQSRRPNTSFCFLDIRSPGLGDTAMYLCATSSRGQGFDEQYFGPGTRLTVT.

This clonotype was seen once. The genes are TRBV19 and TRBJ2-4; the D gene is possibly TRBD2 (5 bases). The DNA end favors TRBJ2-7, so the J call may be wrong. The length of the CDR3 is 15 residues. Germline CDR1 LNHDA, CDR2 SQIVND (reference sequence). CDR3 coding DNA: TGTGCCAGTAGCCCATTTGACGGGGAGTCCTACGAGCAGTACTTC. As protein: CASSPFDGESYEQYF.

The V call is TRBV5-4, the J call TRBJ2-3; D call uncertain. V lost 1 base and J 5 bases, leaving 14 bases between the germline ends. The CDR3 loop spans 15 amino acids. Germline CDR1 is SGHNT and CDR2 is YYREEE (reference sequence). The CDR3 DNA sequence: TGTGCCAGCAGCTTGCGGGCGACTCAAGGAGATACGCAGTATTTT. It codes for CASSLRATQGDTQYF.

This clonotype was picked up many times. The chain links TRBV4-1 to TRBJ2-1; 8 nucleotides agree with TRBD2. The V and J ends lost 3 bases and 2 bases, in that order; junction bases with no gene match: 3. Germline CDR1 is MGHRA and CDR2 is YSYEKL. This CDR3 spans 15 amino acids. The CDR3 nucleotides are TGCGCCAGCAGCCAGATGCGGGGGGCCTACAATGAGCAGTTCTTC. The encoded protein is CASSQMRGAYNEQFF.

The table lists this clonotype with a count of one. The chain has TRBV7-9 and TRBJ2-2; D is ambiguous. Germline V CDR1 and CDR2: SEHNR, FQNEAQ (reference sequence). The CDR3 sequence is 14 residues long. V lost 1 base and J 4 bases, leaving 7 bases between the germline ends. CDR3 sequence reads: CASSLGVFTGELFF. CDR3 in DNA: TGTGCCAGCAGCTTAGGGGTCTTCACCGGGGAGCTGTTTTTT.

This clonotype was counted a few times. The chain couples TRBV29-1 to TRBJ1-3; D call uncertain. Germline V gene lookup returns CDR1 SQVTM and CDR2 ANQGSEA. The CDR3 is made up of 12 amino acids. Trimming shortened V by 3 bases and J by 8 bases, and 11 bases separated the two germline ends. The CDR3 spells CSVELPAHTIYF. The CDR3 DNA follows: TGCAGCGTTGAGCTCCCCGCACACACCATATATTTT.

This chain uses TRBV12-3 or TRBV12-4 with TRBJ1-2; 12 bases match TRBD1. The CDR3 runs to 14 residues. V was pared by 7 bases and J by 7 bases, with 7 bases of the junction left unmatched. The CDR3 loop is CASTTGTGGVGYTF. The DNA for the CDR3 is TGTGCCAGCACCACCGGGACAGGGGGCGTTGGCTACACCTTC.

The rearrangement uses TRBV29-1 and TRBJ1-1; D gene uncertain. Germline loops: CDR1 SQVTM, CDR2 ANQGSEA. CDR3 length equals 13 residues. V lost 4 bases to trimming and J lost 0 bases, with 9 bases between them. CDR3 loop: CSVAGLLNTEAFF. Here the CDR3 DNA reads TGCAGCGTTGCTGGACTCTTGAACACTGAAGCTTTCTTT.

V is TRBV7-2 and J is TRBJ1-2; TRBD1 matches 10 bases. This CDR3 spans 16 amino acids. The germline V gene encodes CDR1 SGHTA and CDR2 FQGNSA. The V segment lost 5 bases and the J segment 8 bases; nucleotides outside the gene matches: 14. The CDR3 loop is CASSTAPTGGPRGYTF. CDR3 in DNA: TGTGCCAGCAGCACCGCGCCGACAGGGGGCCCTCGAGGCTACACCTTC. The full variable domain, its missing parts supplied by reference TRBV7-2 and TRBJ1-2, is GAGVSQSPSNKVTEKGKDVELRCDPISGHTALYWYRQSLGQGLEFLIYFQGNSAPDKSGLPSDRFSAERTGGSVSTLTIQRTQQEDSAVYLCASSTAPTGGPRGYTFGSGTRLTVV.

The V call is TRBV4-1, the J call TRBJ1-1; no clear D gene. The germline CDR1 and CDR2 sequences are MGHRA and YSYEKL. The CDR3 has 19 amino acids. V gave up 0 bases and J gave up 1 base, with 21 bases separating them. The CDR3, as DNA: TGCGCCAGCAGCCAAGACCGCGACGGGAGCCACCCTAAGAACACTGAAGCTTTCTTT. Protein sequence: CASSQDRDGSHPKNTEAFF.

This chain uses TRBV28 with TRBJ2-2, with D possibly matching TRBD2 (6 bases). The germline gives CDR1 MDHEN, CDR2 SYDVKM. Trimming pared 4 bases from V and 1 base from J, leaving 16 bases between. CDR3 length equals 17 residues. In DNA, the CDR3 is TGTGCCAGCAGTTCTCTCAGGAGGGGATTGAACACCGGGGAGCTGTTTTTT. Translating gives CASSSLRRGLNTGELFF.

This rearrangement joins TRBV18 to TRBJ1-4; D is ambiguous. V was shortened by 6 bases and J by 2 bases, with 13 bases between the two germline ends. The CDR3 covers 15 residues. Germline V lookup: CDR1 KGHSH, CDR2 LQKENI. The CDR3 protein is CASSSTGATNEKLFF. In DNA form, the CDR3 reads TGTGCCAGCTCTTCGACCGGTGCGACTAATGAAAAACTGTTTTTT.

The gene calls are TRBV6-6 and TRBJ2-7, with 7 bases aligning to TRBD1. The junction had 13 bases not matched to a gene; V was cut back by 6 bases and J by 11 bases. Germline V gene sequence: CDR1 MNHNY, CDR2 SVGAGI (reference sequence). The CDR3 runs to 13 residues. The CDR3 loop is CASSPGTARLEYF. CDR3 in DNA: TGTGCCAGCAGCCCCGGGACAGCGAGGCTGGAGTACTTC.

V gene TRBV15 combines with J gene TRBJ1-6; 7 bases are a match to TRBD1. After removal of 5 bases from V and 2 bases from J, the junction contained 15 bases not matched to a gene. This CDR3 contains 19 residues. The V gene's germline CDR1 is LNHNV and CDR2 YYDKDF (reference sequence). The CDR3 sequence: CATSAQGGLVGPYNSPLHF. For the CDR3, the DNA is TGTGCCACCAGCGCCCAGGGGGGGCTGGTAGGCCCCTATAATTCACCCCTCCACTTT. Together with reference TRBV15 and TRBJ1-6, the CDR3 gives the full variable domain: DAMVIQNPRYQVTQFGKPVTLSCSQTLNHNVMYWYQQKSSQAPKLLFHYYDKDFNNEADTPDNFQSRRPNTSFCFLDIRSPGLGDTAMYLCATSAQGGLVGPYNSPLHFGNGTRLTVT.